This T cell receptor (beta chain) was recovered during a study of a mutant IDH1 vaccine in newly diagnosed glioma. For the study at large: The first vaccination came 4-6 weeks after radiotherapy alone, or with temozolomide cycles. General observations from the study: The vaccine induced immune responses, and these occurred in about 93% of patients.

This CDR3 has 14 residues. The V end lost 4 bases, the J end lost 1 base, and 14 bases lay between the germline ends. The germline V gene encodes CDR1 GTSNPN and CDR2 SVGIG (reference sequence). For this clone: Its cognate antigen is unknown.

Produced via immunoSEQ multiplex PCR; TCRdb's table is partial and in-frame only. The table lists about 83,000 clones, 81% of them singletons. Time point given: week 47, end of study. Topical imiquimod was applied with each vaccine dose, which held 300 ug of mutant IDH1 20-mer peptide. The gene calls are TRBV30 and TRBJ2-7; no clear D. The sequencing here drew on PBMCs, taken from a glioma patient whose treatment included an IDH1 peptide vaccine. The receptor was derived from a man aged 40-49 years with glioma. CDR3 region: CAWTADLRSYEQYF. CDR3 nucleotide sequence: TGTGCCTGGACGGCAGACCTTCGGTCCTACGAGCAGTACTTC.